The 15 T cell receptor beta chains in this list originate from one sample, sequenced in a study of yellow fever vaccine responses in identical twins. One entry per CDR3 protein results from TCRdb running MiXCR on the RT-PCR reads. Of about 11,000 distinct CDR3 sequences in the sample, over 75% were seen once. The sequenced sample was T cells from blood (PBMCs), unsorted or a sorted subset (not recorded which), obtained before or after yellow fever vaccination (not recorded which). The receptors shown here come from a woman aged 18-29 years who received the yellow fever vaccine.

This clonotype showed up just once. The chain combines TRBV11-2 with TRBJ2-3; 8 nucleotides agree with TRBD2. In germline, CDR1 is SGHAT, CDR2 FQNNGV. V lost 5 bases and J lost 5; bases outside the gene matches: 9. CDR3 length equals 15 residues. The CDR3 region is CASSQRGRDVDTQYF. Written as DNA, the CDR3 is TGTGCCAGCAGCCAGCGGGGGAGGGATGTAGATACGCAGTATTTT. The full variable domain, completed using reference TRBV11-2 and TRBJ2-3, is EAGVAQSPRYKIIEKRQSVAFWCNPISGHATLYWYQQILGQGPKLLIQFQNNGVVDDSQLPKDRFSAERLKGVDSTLKIQPAKLEDSAVYLCASSQRGRDVDTQYFGPGTRLTVL.

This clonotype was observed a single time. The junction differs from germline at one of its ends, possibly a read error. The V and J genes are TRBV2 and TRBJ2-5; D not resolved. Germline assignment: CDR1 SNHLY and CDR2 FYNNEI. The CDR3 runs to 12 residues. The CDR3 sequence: CASSHYQEAQYF. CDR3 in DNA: TGTGCCAGCAGTCATTATCAAGAGGCCCAGTACTTC.

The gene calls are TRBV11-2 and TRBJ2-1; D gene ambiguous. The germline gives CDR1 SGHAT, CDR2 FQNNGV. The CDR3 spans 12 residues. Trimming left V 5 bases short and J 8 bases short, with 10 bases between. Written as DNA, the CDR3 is TGTGCCAGCAGCCTCGTGGTCTATGAGCAGTTCTTC. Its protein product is CASSLVVYEQFF.

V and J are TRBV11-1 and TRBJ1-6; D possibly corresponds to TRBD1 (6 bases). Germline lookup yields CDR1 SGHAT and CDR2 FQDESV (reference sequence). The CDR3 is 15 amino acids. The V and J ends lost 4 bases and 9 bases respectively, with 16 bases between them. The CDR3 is CASSSSNFRGSPLHF. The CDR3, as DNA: TGTGCCAGCAGCTCCAGCAACTTCAGGGGTTCACCCCTCCACTTT. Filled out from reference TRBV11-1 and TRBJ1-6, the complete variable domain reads EAEVAQSPRYKITEKSQAVAFWCDPISGHATLYWYRQILGQGPELLVQFQDESVVDDSQLPKDRFSAERLKGVDSTLKIQPAELGDSAMYLCASSSSNFRGSPLHFGNGTRLTVT.

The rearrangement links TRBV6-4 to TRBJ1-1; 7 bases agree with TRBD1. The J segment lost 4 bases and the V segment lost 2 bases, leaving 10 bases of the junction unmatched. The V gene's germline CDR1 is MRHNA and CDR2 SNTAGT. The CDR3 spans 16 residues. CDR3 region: CASSDDTGVGLTEAFF. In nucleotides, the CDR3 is TGTGCCAGCAGTGACGACACAGGGGTAGGGCTCACTGAAGCTTTCTTT.

The CDR3 DNA follows: TGTGCCAGCAGCGCTAGCGGGAGTTCCTACAATGAGCAGTTCTTC. Its protein is CASSASGSSYNEQFF. The chain is built from TRBV7-6 and TRBJ2-1; 10 bases map to TRBD2. Losses at the gene ends were 5 bases for V and 1 base for J; bases not matched to a gene: 2. This CDR3 is built from 15 residues. In germline, CDR1 is SGHVS, CDR2 FNYEAQ.

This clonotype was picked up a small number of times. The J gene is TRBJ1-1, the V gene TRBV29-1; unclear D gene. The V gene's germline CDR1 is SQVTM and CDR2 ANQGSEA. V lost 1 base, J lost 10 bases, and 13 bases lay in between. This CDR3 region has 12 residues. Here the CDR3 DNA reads TGCAGCGTTGAAGTCACAAATGGTGGAGCTTTCTTT. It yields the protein CSVEVTNGGAFF.

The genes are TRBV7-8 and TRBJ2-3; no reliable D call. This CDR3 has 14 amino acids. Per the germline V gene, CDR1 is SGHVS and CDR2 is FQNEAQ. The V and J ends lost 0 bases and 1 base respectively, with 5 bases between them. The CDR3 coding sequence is TGTGCCAGCAGCTTAGCCCGAGGCACAGATACGCAGTATTTT. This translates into CASSLARGTDTQYF.

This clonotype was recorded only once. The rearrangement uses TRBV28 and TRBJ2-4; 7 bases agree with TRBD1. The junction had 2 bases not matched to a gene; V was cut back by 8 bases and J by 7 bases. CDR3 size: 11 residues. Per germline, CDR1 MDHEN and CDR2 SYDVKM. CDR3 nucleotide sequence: TGTGCCAGCCAGGGACAGAACATTCAGTACTTC. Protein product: CASQGQNIQYF.

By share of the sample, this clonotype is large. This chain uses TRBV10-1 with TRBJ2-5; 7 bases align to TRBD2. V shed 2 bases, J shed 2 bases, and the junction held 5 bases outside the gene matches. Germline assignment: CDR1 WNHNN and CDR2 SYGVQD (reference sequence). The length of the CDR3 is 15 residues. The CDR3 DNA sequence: TGCGCCAGCAGTGAGGGGGTTAGCGGGCAAGAGACCCAGTACTTC. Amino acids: CASSEGVSGQETQYF.

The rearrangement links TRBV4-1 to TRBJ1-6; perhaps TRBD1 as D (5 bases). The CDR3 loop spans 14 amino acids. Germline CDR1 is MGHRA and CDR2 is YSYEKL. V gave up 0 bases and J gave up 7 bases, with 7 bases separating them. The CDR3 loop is CASSQEWGNSPLHF. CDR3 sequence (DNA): TGCGCCAGCAGCCAAGAATGGGGGAATTCACCCCTCCACTTT.

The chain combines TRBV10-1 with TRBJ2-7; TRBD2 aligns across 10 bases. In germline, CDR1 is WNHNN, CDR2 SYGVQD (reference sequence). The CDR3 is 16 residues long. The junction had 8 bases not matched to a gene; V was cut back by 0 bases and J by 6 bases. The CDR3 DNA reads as TGCGCCAGCAGTGAGTCCGTAGGGCTAGCGGGAGTCGAGCAGTACTTC. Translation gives CASSESVGLAGVEQYF.

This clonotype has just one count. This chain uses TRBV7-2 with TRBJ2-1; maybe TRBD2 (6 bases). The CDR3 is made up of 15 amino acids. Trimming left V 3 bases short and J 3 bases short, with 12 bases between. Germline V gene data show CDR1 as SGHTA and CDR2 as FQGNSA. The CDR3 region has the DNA TGTGCCAGCAGCTTTACGGGAGAGCTCTACAATGAGCAGTTCTTC. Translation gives CASSFTGELYNEQFF.

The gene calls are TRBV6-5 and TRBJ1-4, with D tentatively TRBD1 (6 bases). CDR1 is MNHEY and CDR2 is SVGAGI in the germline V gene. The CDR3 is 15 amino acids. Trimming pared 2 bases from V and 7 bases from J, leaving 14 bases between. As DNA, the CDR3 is TGTGCCAGCAGTTACGTAGGGACAAGGGTTGAAAAACTGTTTTTT. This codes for CASSYVGTRVEKLFF.

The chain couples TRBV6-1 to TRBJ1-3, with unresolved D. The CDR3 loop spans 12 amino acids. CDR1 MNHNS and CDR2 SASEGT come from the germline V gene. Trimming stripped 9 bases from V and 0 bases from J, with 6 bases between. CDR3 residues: CASGLSGNTIYF. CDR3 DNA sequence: TGTGCCAGTGGCCTCTCTGGAAACACCATATATTTT.